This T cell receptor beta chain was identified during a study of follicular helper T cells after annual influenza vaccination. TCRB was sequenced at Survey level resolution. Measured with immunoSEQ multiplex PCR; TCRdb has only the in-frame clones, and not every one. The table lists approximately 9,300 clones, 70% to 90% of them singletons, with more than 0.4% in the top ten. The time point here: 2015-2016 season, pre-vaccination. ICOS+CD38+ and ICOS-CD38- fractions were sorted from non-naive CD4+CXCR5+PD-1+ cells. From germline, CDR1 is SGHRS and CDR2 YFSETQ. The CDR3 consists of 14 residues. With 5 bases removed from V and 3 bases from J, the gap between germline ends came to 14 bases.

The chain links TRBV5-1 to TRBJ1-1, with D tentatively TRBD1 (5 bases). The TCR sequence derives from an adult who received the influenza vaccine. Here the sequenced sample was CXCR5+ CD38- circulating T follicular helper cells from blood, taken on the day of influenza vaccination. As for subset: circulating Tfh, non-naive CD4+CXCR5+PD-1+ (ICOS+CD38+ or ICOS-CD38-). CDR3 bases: TGCGCCAGCAGTTCCAGTGGGGGGGACACTGAAGCTTTCTTT. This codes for CASSSSGGDTEAFF.